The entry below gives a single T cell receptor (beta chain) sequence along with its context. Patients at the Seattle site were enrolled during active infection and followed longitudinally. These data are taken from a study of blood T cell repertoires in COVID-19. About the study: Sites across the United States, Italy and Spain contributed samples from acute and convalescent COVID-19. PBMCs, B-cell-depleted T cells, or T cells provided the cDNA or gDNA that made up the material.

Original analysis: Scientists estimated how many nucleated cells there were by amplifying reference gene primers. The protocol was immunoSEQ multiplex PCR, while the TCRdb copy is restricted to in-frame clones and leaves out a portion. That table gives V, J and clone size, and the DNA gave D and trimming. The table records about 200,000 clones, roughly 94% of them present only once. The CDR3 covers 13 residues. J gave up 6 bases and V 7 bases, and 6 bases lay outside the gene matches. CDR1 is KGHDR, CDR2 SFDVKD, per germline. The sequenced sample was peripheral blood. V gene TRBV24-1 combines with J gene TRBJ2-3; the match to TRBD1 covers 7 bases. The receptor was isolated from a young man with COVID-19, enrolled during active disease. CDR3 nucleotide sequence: TGTGCCACCAGCGTGGGACAGTTCGATACGCAGTATTTT. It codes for CATSVGQFDTQYF.